This passage covers 9 T cell receptor beta chains from one sample sequenced in a study of Ad26.COV2.S vaccination and SARS-CoV-2 variants. Data came from immunoSEQ multiplex PCR; TCRdb stores just in-frame clones and leaves some out. The sample shows about 680,000 clones, 89% of them seen only once. The treatment: some 20 received Ad26.COV2.S at low or high dose, single or two shots; 5 received placebo; per-sample allocation not given. At day 63 after the first vaccine or placebo injection, samples were drawn. Sequences were derived from peripheral blood, sampled in a trial of Ad26.COV2.S vaccine versus placebo. Every receptor here comes from a person aged 18-60 years who received the Ad26.COV2.S COVID-19 vaccine or a placebo.

The count of this clone is one. The gene calls are TRBV18 and TRBJ2-1; a weak D match, TRBD2 (6 bases). There are 14 residues in the CDR3. CDR1 and CDR2 (germline): KGHSH, LQKENI. Trimming cost V 3 bases and J 3 bases, with 9 bases left between them. This CDR3 is CASSPPGVYNEQFF. The CDR3 DNA is TGTGCCAGCTCACCTCCGGGGGTCTACAATGAGCAGTTCTTC.

This chain uses TRBV7-2 with TRBJ2-7; D may match TRBD1 or TRBD2 (6 bases each). Germline V gene sequence: CDR1 SGHTA, CDR2 FQGNSA. The CDR3 has 14 amino acids. Trimming removed 1 base at V and 3 bases at J, with 10 bases between. The CDR3 loop is CASSLVGGGYEQYF. CDR3 in DNA: TGTGCCAGCAGCTTAGTTGGAGGGGGCTACGAGCAGTACTTC.

The V gene is TRBV14, the J gene TRBJ2-7; TRBD2 agrees at 7 bases. V was clipped by 1 base and J by 2 bases; unmatched bases: 5. The CDR3 runs to 15 residues. Germline CDR1 is SGHDN and CDR2 is FVKESK. CDR3 protein: CASSQGEGIPYEQYF. In DNA form, the CDR3 reads TGTGCCAGCAGCCAAGGGGAGGGGATACCCTACGAGCAGTACTTC.

This rearrangement joins TRBV6-5 to TRBJ1-2, with D possibly TRBD1 on 5 matching bases. The length of the CDR3 is 15 residues. CDR1 and CDR2 (germline): MNHEY, SVGAGI. V dropped 7 bases and J dropped 0 bases, with 15 bases sitting between them. This CDR3 is CASKGAVHPNYGYTF. The CDR3 DNA follows: TGTGCCAGCAAAGGGGCGGTTCATCCTAACTATGGCTACACCTTC.

The rearrangement joins TRBV19 to TRBJ1-2; D possibly corresponds to TRBD1 (6 bases). The V gene lost 6 bases and the J gene lost 3 bases, with 14 bases spanning the gap. Germline V gene data show CDR1 as LNHDA and CDR2 as SQIVND (reference sequence). The CDR3 is 14 residues long. CDR3 sequence reads: CASRAGVGDYGYTF. CDR3 in DNA: TGTGCCAGTAGGGCAGGGGTAGGTGACTATGGCTACACCTTC.

This rearrangement joins TRBV19 to TRBJ2-1; TRBD2 matches 8 bases. Per the germline V gene, CDR1 is LNHDA and CDR2 is SQIVND (reference sequence). Trimming at V came to 9 bases and at J to 8 bases, leaving 18 bases not matched to a gene. The CDR3 has 16 residues. The CDR3 sequence: CASPPPGTRLFDEQFF. The CDR3 DNA is TGTGCCAGCCCCCCGCCCGGGACTAGACTTTTCGATGAGCAGTTCTTC. The full variable domain, rest sourced from reference TRBV19 and TRBJ2-1, is DGGITQSPKYLFRKEGQNVTLSCEQNLNHDAMYWYRQDPGQGLRLIYYSQIVNDFQKGDIAEGYSVSREKKESFPLTVTSAQKNPTAFYLCASPPPGTRLFDEQFFGPGTRLTVL.

The chain uses TRBV19 and TRBJ2-2, with TRBD2 matching over 10 bases. After removal of 6 bases from V and 3 bases from J, the junction contained 1 base not matched to a gene. From germline, CDR1 is LNHDA and CDR2 SQIVND (reference sequence). This CDR3 is 14 amino acids long. CDR3 region: CASRLAGDTGELFF. Written as DNA, the CDR3 is TGTGCCAGTAGGCTAGCGGGAGACACCGGGGAGCTGTTTTTT.

This clone was observed at least ten times. The J gene is TRBJ1-2, the V gene TRBV7-9, with D perhaps TRBD1 (6 bases). V was pared by 1 base and J by 7 bases, with 7 bases between. The CDR3 is 12 residues long. Germline CDR1 and CDR2: SEHNR and FQNEAQ (reference sequence). The chain's CDR3 is CASSLDRVGYTF. In nucleotides, the CDR3 is TGTGCCAGCAGCTTAGACAGGGTTGGCTACACCTTC.

This sequence joins TRBV15 and TRBJ1-5; no reliable D call. The CDR3 runs to 14 residues. Trimming took off 3 bases at V and 9 bases at J, with 15 bases between the two ends. The germline V gene has CDR1 LNHNV and CDR2 YYDKDF (reference sequence). This CDR3 is CATSRDPSPGPQHF. The CDR3 nucleotides read TGTGCCACCAGCAGGGACCCAAGCCCAGGGCCCCAGCATTTT.